This T cell receptor beta chain appears in the sequencing data of a study of T cells after yellow fever vaccination. Study findings and constraints: Just a small share of clonotypes turned up in the CD4 compartment as well as the CD8 compartment. FACS-sorted repertoires could contain abundant clonotypes contaminating from the bulk population. Among primary-vaccination clones, most reappeared after the booster, at roughly 96% for CD4 and 85% to 90% for CD8.

This CDR3 contains 13 residues. The J segment lost 2 bases and the V segment lost 3 bases, leaving 3 bases of the junction unmatched. Per germline, CDR1 DFQATT and CDR2 SNEGSKA (reference sequence). TCRdb itself ran the 5' RACE reads through MiXCR, one entry per CDR3 protein. The repertoire includes a few hundred thousand distinct CDR3 sequences, about 7.1% of them detected once, and more than 0.8% sits in the top ten. This clonotype was picked up many times. Its antigen remains unknown. The rearrangement joins TRBV20-1 to TRBJ2-5; 7 nucleotides align to TRBD2. The TCR was taken from a man in his thirties or forties who received the YFV17D yellow fever vaccine. The sequences come from CD4+ T cells sorted from PBMCs, collected 15 days after the yellow fever booster vaccination. Here the CDR3 reads CSARGEGQETQYF. DNA of the CDR3: TGCAGTGCTAGGGGGGAGGGACAAGAGACCCAGTACTTC.